This passage covers 10 T cell receptor beta chains from one sample sequenced in a study of T-cell memory formation after mild COVID-19. TCRdb independently ran MiXCR on the 5' RACE reads; one entry per CDR3 protein. This sample has under 600,000 distinct CDR3 sequences; roughly 21% occur once, and the top ten carry about 8.7%. The specimen was PBMCs or a T cell subset sorted from them (not recorded which). The origin of the receptors is an adult woman who had mild COVID-19 (a few samples of this study predate the infection). Cell type and time point are not known.

Ten or more counts support this clonotype. The V and J genes are TRBV5-1 and TRBJ1-5; no firm D call. Trimming left V 4 bases short and J 7 bases short, with 18 bases between. This CDR3 contains 15 residues. In germline, CDR1 is SGHRS, CDR2 YFSETQ. The CDR3 loop reads CASSPEVGQGQPQHF. CDR3 bases: TGCGCCAGCAGCCCGGAGGTGGGCCAAGGACAGCCCCAGCATTTT.

This clonotype was detected only a few times. This chain uses TRBV7-9 with TRBJ1-4; D gene unclear. V gave up 0 bases and J gave up 7 bases, with 15 bases separating them. Germline V gene sequence: CDR1 SEHNR, CDR2 FQNEAQ (reference sequence). The CDR3 consists of 16 residues. CDR3 region: CASSLAVLGSAEKLFF. CDR3 nucleotide sequence: TGTGCCAGCAGCTTAGCGGTATTGGGGTCGGCTGAAAAACTGTTTTTT.

This clonotype was seen a few times. The V gene is TRBV12-3 or TRBV12-4, the J gene TRBJ2-7, with D perhaps TRBD1 or TRBD2 (5 bases each). The germline V and J ends were trimmed by 6 bases and 0 bases, with 21 bases remaining between them. This CDR3 is built from 17 residues. The CDR3 bases are TGTGCCAGCAGCCGGAACCCCGGGACGGGACCCTCCTACGAGCAGTACTTC. Protein product: CASSRNPGTGPSYEQYF.

This clonotype was counted many times. The chain couples TRBV10-2 to TRBJ2-3; D remains unclear. Trimming removed 8 bases from V and 1 base from J, with 13 bases in between. The CDR3 is 14 amino acids. Germline lookup yields CDR1 WSHSY and CDR2 SAAADI. CDR3 sequence: CASLGNSGTDTQYF. CDR3 bases: TGCGCCAGCCTGGGAAACTCCGGCACAGATACGCAGTATTTT.

The sample holds a few counts of this clonotype. The chain uses TRBV20-1 and TRBJ2-1; D is possibly TRBD1 (5 bases). CDR1 DFQATT and CDR2 SNEGSKA come from the germline V gene (reference sequence). Trimming stripped 6 bases from V and 7 bases from J, with 22 bases between. The CDR3 extends over 15 amino acids. For the CDR3, the DNA is TGCAGTGCCCCAAAGGGGAACAGTCCTTTGAATGAGCAGTTCTTC. Residues: CSAPKGNSPLNEQFF.

The chain recombines TRBV6-1 with TRBJ1-2; D is possibly TRBD1 (5 bases). The CDR3 contains 14 residues. Deletions cut 4 bases from V and 8 bases from J, with 17 bases between. Germline V gives CDR1 MNHNS, CDR2 SASEGT. CDR3: CASSGAGTFTGYTF. As DNA, the CDR3 is TGTGCCAGCAGTGGGGCCGGGACTTTCACAGGCTACACCTTC.

The sample holds a few counts of this clonotype. CDR3 amino acids: CASTRGRHSPSGANVLTF. For the CDR3, the DNA is TGTGCCAGCACTCGAGGCCGTCACTCGCCCTCTGGGGCCAACGTCCTGACTTTC. This rearrangement joins TRBV9 to TRBJ2-6; D call uncertain. CDR1 SGDLS and CDR2 YYNGEE come from the germline V gene. V was trimmed by 6 bases and J by 0 bases, leaving 19 bases between them. The CDR3 runs 18 residues.

This clonotype was seen only a few times. This chain connects TRBV5-1 to TRBJ1-5; D is unresolved. Germline CDR1 is SGHRS and CDR2 is YFSETQ. This CDR3 is 15 amino acids long. V shed 7 bases and J shed 1 base, with 15 bases lying between them. CDR3 DNA sequence: TGCGCCAGCTCCCGGGGAGACCACAGCAATCAGCCCCAGCATTTT. Amino acids: CASSRGDHSNQPQHF.

This clonotype was found many times. V and J are TRBV7-9 and TRBJ2-7; TRBD2 agrees at 13 bases. Germline CDR1 is SEHNR and CDR2 is FQNEAQ (reference sequence). The CDR3 sequence is 18 residues long. Trimming at V came to 5 bases and at J to 0 bases, leaving 10 bases not matched to a gene. CDR3 DNA: TGTGCCAGCAGCGGGGGGACTAGCGGGGTTATTAGCTCCTACGAGCAGTACTTC. Translated: CASSGGTSGVISSYEQYF. Full variable domain (outside the CDR3, taken from reference TRBV7-9 and TRBJ2-7): DTGVSQNPRHKITKRGQNVTFRCDPISEHNRLYWYRQTLGQGPEFLTYFQNEAQLEKSRLLSDRFSAERPKGSFSTLEIQRTEQGDSAMYLCASSGGTSGVISSYEQYFGPGTRLTVT.

V gene TRBV21-1 combines with J gene TRBJ2-1; the table gives TRBD2 as D, unverified against the DNA. TRBV21-1 is annotated as a pseudogene. The CDR3 has 18 residues. The CDR3 sequence is CASNTEGTSGSAWDEQFF. Written as DNA, the CDR3 is TGTGCCAGCAACACAGAGGGGACTAGCGGGAGCGCCTGGGATGAGCAGTTCTTC.